Below, 8 T cell receptor beta chains from the same sample are listed, as sequenced in a study of vaccination effects on CD4 cells after COVID-19. Sequencing was performed with immunoSEQ multiplex PCR; in TCRdb, only in-frame clones are kept and a portion is missing. Counted here are about 47,000 clones, just over 70% occurring once; the ten biggest clones make up about 6.7%. The antigens for these receptors are not known. At the end of 10 days of culture, CD4+ T cells were isolated. Subjects were given two BNT162b2 or mRNA-1273 vaccine doses. The starting material was CD4+ T cells from PBMCs cultured without peptide, obtained after COVID-19 vaccination. The origin of the receptors is a human donor who received a COVID-19 vaccine.

The chain carries TRBV5-1 and TRBJ1-2; no clear D. Trimming took 2 bases from V and 4 from J, leaving 18 bases between them. Germline V gene data show CDR1 as SGHRS and CDR2 as YFSETQ. The length of the CDR3 is 16 residues. DNA for the CDR3: TGCGCCAGCAGCTTATTCGGGCGGTCGGAACTCTATGGCTACACCTTC. Translated, it gives CASSLFGRSELYGYTF.

V usage is TRBV6-1 and J usage is TRBJ2-7, with 10 bases that match TRBD1. CDR3 length: 15 residues. Trimming cost V 1 base and J 0 bases; bases outside gene matches: 0. Germline V CDR1 and CDR2: MNHNS, SASEGT. CDR3 amino acids: CASSEGTGGSYEQYF. The CDR3 DNA follows: TGTGCCAGCAGTGAAGGGACAGGGGGCTCCTACGAGCAGTACTTC.

The rearrangement links TRBV6-5 to TRBJ2-2; possibly TRBD1 or TRBD2 for D (5 bases each). CDR1 and CDR2 (germline): MNHEY, SVGAGI. This CDR3 spans 15 amino acids. Trimming pared 2 bases from V and 4 bases from J, leaving 11 bases between. This CDR3 is CASSYLRDPTGELFF. The CDR3 coding sequence is TGTGCCAGCAGTTACCTTAGGGACCCCACCGGGGAGCTGTTTTTT.

The rearrangement links TRBV6-5 to TRBJ1-5; D remains unclear. CDR3 length equals 14 residues. The germline V gene has CDR1 MNHEY and CDR2 SVGAGI. Trimming took off 7 bases at V and 6 bases at J, with 16 bases between the two ends. CDR3 nucleotide sequence: TGTGCCAGCAAGGACCCGGGTAAAGGTCAGCCCCAGCATTTT. The encoded protein is CASKDPGKGQPQHF.

This chain connects TRBV27 to TRBJ1-5; maybe TRBD1 (5 bases). CDR3 length equals 12 residues. Per the germline V gene, CDR1 is MNHEY and CDR2 is SMNVEV (reference sequence). Trimming stripped 7 bases from V and 7 bases from J, with 11 bases between. CDR3 region: CASKPGFQPQHF. The CDR3, as DNA: TGTGCCAGCAAGCCAGGGTTCCAGCCCCAGCATTTT.

The rearrangement joins TRBV7-2 to TRBJ1-4; D uncertain. The ends were cut back, 5 bases at V and 8 bases at J, with 15 bases in the middle. CDR3 length: 14 amino acids. CDR1 and CDR2 (germline): SGHTA, FQGNSA. The CDR3 is CASSKGPNWEKLFF. As DNA, the CDR3 is TGTGCCAGCAGCAAGGGCCCGAACTGGGAAAAACTGTTTTTT.

This clone has just a few counts. The J gene is TRBJ2-2, the V gene TRBV18; no clear D gene. CDR1 is KGHSH, CDR2 LQKENI, per germline. CDR3 length equals 14 residues. V was clipped by 1 base and J by 3 bases, with 6 bases between them. The CDR3 coding sequence is TGTGCCAGCTCACCACAGGGCGACACCGGGGAGCTGTTTTTT. This encodes CASSPQGDTGELFF. The full variable domain, completed using reference TRBV18 and TRBJ2-2, is NAGVMQNPRHLVRRRGQEARLRCSPMKGHSHVYWYRQLPEEGLKFMVYLQKENIIDESGMPKERFSAEFPKEGPSILRIQQVVRGDSAAYFCASSPQGDTGELFFGEGSRLTVL.

CDR3 loop: CASSPGVDNSPLHF. CDR3 bases: TGTGCCAGCAGCCCTGGGGTAGATAATTCACCCCTCCACTTT. The J gene is TRBJ1-6, the V gene TRBV9; D unclear. Germline V gene data show CDR1 as SGDLS and CDR2 as YYNGEE. Trimming shortened V by 4 bases and J by 5 bases, and 10 bases separated the two germline ends. The CDR3 loop spans 14 amino acids.